This T cell receptor beta chain was observed in a study of T cell changes during pregnancy in multiple sclerosis. The trim removed 5 bases at V and 4 bases at J, leaving 5 bases unmatched. CDR3 length: 14 residues. Looked up from germline, CDR1 is SGHVS and CDR2 is FQNEAQ. Using immunoSEQ multiplex PCR, the repertoire was profiled, and TCRdb retains in-frame clones only, with some absent. Of roughly 60,000 clones detected, 90% to 95% appear once; the ten largest clones hold 0.65% to 1%. This receptor was identified in a female donor with multiple sclerosis, enrolled in a pregnancy study. The starting material was peripheral blood, obtained before pregnancy. J is TRBJ1-2 and V is TRBV7-8; 9 positions agree with TRBD1. The CDR3 reads CASSLGTGTYGYTF. CDR3 DNA sequence: TGTGCCAGCAGCCTGGGGACAGGGACCTATGGCTACACCTTC.